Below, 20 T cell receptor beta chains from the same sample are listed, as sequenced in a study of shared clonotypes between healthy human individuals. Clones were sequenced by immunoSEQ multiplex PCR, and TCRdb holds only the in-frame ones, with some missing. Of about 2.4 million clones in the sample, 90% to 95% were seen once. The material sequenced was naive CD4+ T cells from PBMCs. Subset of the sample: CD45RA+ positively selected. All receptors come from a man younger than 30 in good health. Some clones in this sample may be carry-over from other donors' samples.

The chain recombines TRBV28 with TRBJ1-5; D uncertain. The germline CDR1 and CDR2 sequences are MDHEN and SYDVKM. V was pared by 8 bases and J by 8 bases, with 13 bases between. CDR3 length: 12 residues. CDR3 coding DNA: TGTGCCAGCGTTAAAGAGGCGGAGCCCCAGCATTTT. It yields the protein CASVKEAEPQHF.

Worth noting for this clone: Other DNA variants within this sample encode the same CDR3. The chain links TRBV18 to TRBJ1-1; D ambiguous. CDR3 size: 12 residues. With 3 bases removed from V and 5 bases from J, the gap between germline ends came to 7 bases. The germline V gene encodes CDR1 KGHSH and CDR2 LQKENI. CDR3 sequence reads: CASSPVGTEAFF. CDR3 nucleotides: TGTGCCAGCTCACCCGTGGGAACTGAAGCTTTCTTT.

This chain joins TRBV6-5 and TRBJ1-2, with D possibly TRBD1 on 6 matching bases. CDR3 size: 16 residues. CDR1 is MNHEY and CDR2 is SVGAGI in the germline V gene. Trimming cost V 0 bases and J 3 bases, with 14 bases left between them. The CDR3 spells CASSYSWGAADYGYTF. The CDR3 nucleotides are TGTGCCAGCAGTTACTCGTGGGGGGCAGCTGACTATGGCTACACCTTC.

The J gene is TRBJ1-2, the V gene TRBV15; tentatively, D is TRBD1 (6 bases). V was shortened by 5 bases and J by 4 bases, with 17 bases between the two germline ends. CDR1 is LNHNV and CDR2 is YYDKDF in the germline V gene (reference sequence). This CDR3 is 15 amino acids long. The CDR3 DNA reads TGTGCCACCAGCGTACGTAGGACAGACACCTATGGCTACACCTTC. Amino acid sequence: CATSVRRTDTYGYTF.

CDR3 DNA sequence: TGTGCCAGCAGAGAACAGGGCAATGAGCAGTTCTTC. Its protein is CASREQGNEQFF. The chain couples TRBV2 to TRBJ2-1; possible D gene TRBD1, 6 bases. CDR1 SNHLY and CDR2 FYNNEI come from the germline V gene. The CDR3 contains 12 residues. Trimming removed 6 bases from V and 6 bases from J, with 9 bases in between.

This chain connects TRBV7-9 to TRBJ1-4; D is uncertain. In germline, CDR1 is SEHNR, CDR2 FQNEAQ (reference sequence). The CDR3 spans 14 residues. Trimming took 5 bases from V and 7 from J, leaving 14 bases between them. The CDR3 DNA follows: TGTGCCAGCAGCACGGGCTTAGGAGGTGAAAAACTGTTTTTT. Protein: CASSTGLGGEKLFF.

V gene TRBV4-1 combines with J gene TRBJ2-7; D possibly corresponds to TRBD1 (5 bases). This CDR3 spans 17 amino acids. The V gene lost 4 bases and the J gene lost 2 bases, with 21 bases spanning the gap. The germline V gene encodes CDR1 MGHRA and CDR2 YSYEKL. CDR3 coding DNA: TGCGCCAGCAGCCTTCAGGGTGGGCAGGGCTGGACCTACGAGCAGTACTTC. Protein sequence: CASSLQGGQGWTYEQYF.

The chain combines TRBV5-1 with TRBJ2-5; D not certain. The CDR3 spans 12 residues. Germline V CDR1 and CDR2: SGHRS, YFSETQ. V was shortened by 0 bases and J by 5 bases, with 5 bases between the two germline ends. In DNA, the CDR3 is TGCGCCAGCAGCTTGGCGGAGGAGACCCAGTACTTC. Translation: CASSLAEETQYF.

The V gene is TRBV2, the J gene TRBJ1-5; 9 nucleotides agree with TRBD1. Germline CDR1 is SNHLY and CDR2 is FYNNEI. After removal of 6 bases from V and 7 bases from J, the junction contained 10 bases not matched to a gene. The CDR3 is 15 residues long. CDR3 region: CASRVPGQGGQPQHF. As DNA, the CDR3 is TGTGCCAGCAGAGTCCCGGGACAGGGTGGCCAGCCCCAGCATTTT.

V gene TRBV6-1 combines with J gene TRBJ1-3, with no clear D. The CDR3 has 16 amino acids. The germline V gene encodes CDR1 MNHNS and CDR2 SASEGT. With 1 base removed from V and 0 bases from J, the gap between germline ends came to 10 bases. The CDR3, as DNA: TGTGCCAGCAGTGAAGTTTCCAGCTACTCTGGAAACACCATATATTTT. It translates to CASSEVSSYSGNTIYF.

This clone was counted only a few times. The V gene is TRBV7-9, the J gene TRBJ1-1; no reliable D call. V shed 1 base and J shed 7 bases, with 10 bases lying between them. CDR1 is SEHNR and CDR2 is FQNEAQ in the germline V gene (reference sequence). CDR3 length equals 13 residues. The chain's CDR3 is CASSLEAAREAFF. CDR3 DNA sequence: TGTGCCAGCAGCTTAGAGGCAGCCCGTGAAGCTTTCTTT.

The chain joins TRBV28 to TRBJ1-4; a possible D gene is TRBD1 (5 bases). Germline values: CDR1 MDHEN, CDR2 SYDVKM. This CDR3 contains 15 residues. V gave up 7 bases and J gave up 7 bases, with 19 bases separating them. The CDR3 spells CASNNGRAGGEKLFF. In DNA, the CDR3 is TGTGCCAGCAACAATGGCAGGGCAGGCGGTGAAAAACTGTTTTTT. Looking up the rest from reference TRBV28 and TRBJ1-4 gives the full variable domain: DVKVTQSSRYLVKRTGEKVFLECVQDMDHENMFWYRQDPGLGLRLIYFSYDVKMKEKGDIPEGYSVSREKKERFSLILESASTNQTSMYLCASNNGRAGGEKLFFGSGTQLSVL.

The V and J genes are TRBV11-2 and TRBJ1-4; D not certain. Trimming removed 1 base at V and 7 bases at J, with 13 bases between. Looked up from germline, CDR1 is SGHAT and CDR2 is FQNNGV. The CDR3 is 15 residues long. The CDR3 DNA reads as TGTGCCAGCAGCTTAGTTGGGGAGGAGGGTGAAAAACTGTTTTTT. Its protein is CASSLVGEEGEKLFF.

CDR3 protein: CASHRDRGTDTQYF. As DNA, the CDR3 is TGTGCCTCACACCGGGACAGGGGCACAGATACGCAGTATTTT. The chain has TRBV6-1 and TRBJ2-3; 9 nucleotides agree with TRBD1. Germline V lookup: CDR1 MNHNS, CDR2 SASEGT. With 11 bases clipped from V and 1 base from J, the junction kept 7 bases outside the gene matches. The CDR3 totals 14 residues.

The DNA of the CDR3 is TGTGCCAGCATTAGAGCAGGACAGTATACCTACGAGCAGTACTTC. Residues: CASIRAGQYTYEQYF. The chain joins TRBV28 to TRBJ2-7, with TRBD1 as a possible D gene (6 bases). V was trimmed by 7 bases and J by 2 bases, leaving 18 bases between them. The CDR3 extends over 15 amino acids. CDR1 MDHEN and CDR2 SYDVKM come from the germline V gene.

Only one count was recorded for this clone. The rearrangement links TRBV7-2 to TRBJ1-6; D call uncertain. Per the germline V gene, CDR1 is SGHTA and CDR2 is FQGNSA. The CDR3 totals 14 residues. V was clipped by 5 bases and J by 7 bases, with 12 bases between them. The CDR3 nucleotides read TGTGCCAGCAGCCTTAGGTCATCGAATTCACCCCTCCACTTT. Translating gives CASSLRSSNSPLHF.

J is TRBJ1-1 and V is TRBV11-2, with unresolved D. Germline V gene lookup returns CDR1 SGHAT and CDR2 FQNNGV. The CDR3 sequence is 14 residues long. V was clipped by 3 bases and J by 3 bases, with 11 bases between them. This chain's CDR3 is CASSFSGTDTEAFF. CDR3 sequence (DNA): TGTGCCAGCAGCTTTTCGGGAACTGACACTGAAGCTTTCTTT.

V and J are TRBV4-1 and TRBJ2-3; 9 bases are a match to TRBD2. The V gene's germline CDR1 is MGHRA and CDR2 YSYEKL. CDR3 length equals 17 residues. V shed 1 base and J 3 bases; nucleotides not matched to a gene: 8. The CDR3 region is CASSQGLAGLVTDTQYF. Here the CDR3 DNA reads TGCGCCAGCAGCCAAGGGCTAGCGGGATTGGTGACAGATACGCAGTATTTT.

The CDR3 nucleotides are TGCGCCAGCAGTCCGACGGGACTAGCGGGACCTAGCACAGATACGCAGTATTTT. Protein: CASSPTGLAGPSTDTQYF. The chain uses TRBV23-1 and TRBJ2-3; 13 bases line up with TRBD2. TRBV23-1 is reported as an ORF; its role is uncertain. V lost 4 bases and J lost 0; bases outside the gene matches: 7. The CDR3 loop spans 18 amino acids.

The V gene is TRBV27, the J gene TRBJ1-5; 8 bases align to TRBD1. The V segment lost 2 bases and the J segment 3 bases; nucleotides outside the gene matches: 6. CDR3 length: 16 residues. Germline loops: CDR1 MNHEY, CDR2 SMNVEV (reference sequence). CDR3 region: CASSLVGRGHNQPQHF. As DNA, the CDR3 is TGTGCCAGCAGTTTAGTCGGCAGGGGGCACAATCAGCCCCAGCATTTT.